The 16 T cell receptor beta chains in this list originate from one sample, sequenced in a study of blood T cell repertoires in COVID-19. The repertoire was sequenced with immunoSEQ multiplex PCR; TCRdb's copy has only in-frame clones and lacks some. This sample has 50,000 to 60,000 clones, with 85% to 90% found just once. Sequencing used peripheral blood. The receptors shown here come from a human donor in a cohort sampled during active COVID-19.

The J gene is TRBJ2-2, the V gene TRBV19; 10 bases map to TRBD1. J gave up 4 bases and V 3 bases, and 11 bases lay outside the gene matches. The CDR3 runs to 18 residues. Per germline, CDR1 LNHDA and CDR2 SQIVND (reference sequence). The CDR3 sequence is CASSMRQGAFAGTGELFF. The CDR3 nucleotides are TGTGCCAGTAGTATGAGACAGGGGGCTTTCGCGGGCACCGGGGAGCTGTTTTTT.

CDR3 coding DNA: TGTGCCAGCAGCATCTGGCGGACACTCTCCTACGAGCAGTACTTC. Its translation: CASSIWRTLSYEQYF. The rearrangement links TRBV28 to TRBJ2-7; D perhaps matches TRBD1 (5 bases). V was shortened by 6 bases and J by 0 bases, with 15 bases between the two germline ends. Germline CDR1 is MDHEN and CDR2 is SYDVKM. CDR3 length: 15 residues.

This rearrangement joins TRBV27 to TRBJ1-2; weak D call: TRBD1 (6 bases). CDR1 and CDR2 from the germline V gene are MNHEY and SMNVEV (reference sequence). This CDR3 is built from 14 residues. Deletions cut 4 bases from V and 7 bases from J, with 16 bases between. The CDR3 protein is CASSSRQAISGYTF. The CDR3 DNA reads TGTGCCAGCAGTTCCAGACAGGCGATTAGTGGCTACACCTTC.

The V gene is TRBV15, the J gene TRBJ2-7, with a tentative D call TRBD2 (6 bases). The V gene lost 4 bases and the J gene lost 1 base, with 11 bases spanning the gap. This CDR3 spans 14 amino acids. From germline, CDR1 is LNHNV and CDR2 YYDKDF (reference sequence). The DNA of the CDR3 is TGTGCCACCAGCACCTGGACTACGTCCTACGAGCAGTACGTC. The encoded protein is CATSTWTTSYEQYV.

This clone was seen more than once but under ten times. The chain couples TRBV5-1 to TRBJ1-1; possibly TRBD1 for D (6 bases). V lost 7 bases to trimming and J lost 0 bases, with 13 bases between them. The CDR3 runs to 14 residues. Germline CDR1 reads SGHRS; CDR2 reads YFSETQ. The DNA of the CDR3 is TGCGCCAGCCAGACCGGGACACTGAACACTGAAGCTTTCTTT. Its translation: CASQTGTLNTEAFF. Looking up the rest from reference TRBV5-1 and TRBJ1-1 gives the full variable domain: KAGVTQTPRYLIKTRGQQVTLSCSPISGHRSVSWYQQTPGQGLQFLFEYFSETQRNKGNFPGRFSGRQFSNSRSEMNVSTLELGDSALYLCASQTGTLNTEAFFGQGTRLTVV.

The chain carries TRBV19 and TRBJ1-6; D unresolved. The CDR3 runs 13 residues. V was pared by 5 bases and J by 8 bases, with 10 bases between. CDR1 and CDR2 (germline): LNHDA, SQIVND (reference sequence). The CDR3 coding sequence is TGTGCCAGTAGTCCCCTCCAGGATTCACCCCTCCACTTT. Protein product: CASSPLQDSPLHF.

The chain joins TRBV13 to TRBJ2-1; tentative D call: TRBD1 (6 bases). The CDR3 length is 14 residues. Germline CDR1 PRHDT, CDR2 FYEKMQ (reference sequence). Trimming shortened V by 4 bases and J by 2 bases, and 9 bases separated the two germline ends. The DNA for the CDR3 is TGTGCCAGCAGCTCGTGGACAGCCTACAATGAGCAGTTCTTC. This encodes CASSSWTAYNEQFF.

V gene TRBV2 combines with J gene TRBJ1-3; no clear D. Trimming cost V 4 bases and J 2 bases, with 12 bases left between them. CDR1 is SNHLY, CDR2 FYNNEI, per germline. The CDR3 spans 15 residues. CDR3 in amino acids: CASSGQLVPGNTIYF. In nucleotides, the CDR3 is TGTGCCAGCAGTGGGCAATTGGTCCCTGGAAACACCATATATTTT.

This chain connects TRBV7-3 to TRBJ2-5; D perhaps matches TRBD1 (8 bases). Looked up from germline, CDR1 is SGHTA and CDR2 is FQGTGA. Trimming took off 0 bases at V and 5 bases at J, with 13 bases between the two ends. The CDR3 spans 15 residues. This chain's CDR3 is CASSLTGQGGETQYF. In DNA, the CDR3 is TGTGCCAGCAGCTTAACCGGACAGGGAGGGGAGACCCAGTACTTC.

The CDR3 spells CASSPGQVAYEQYV. The CDR3 nucleotides read TGTGCCAGCAGTCCCGGACAGGTGGCCTACGAGCAGTACGTC. This chain connects TRBV6-5 to TRBJ2-7; 7 positions match TRBD1. CDR3 size: 14 residues. CDR1 and CDR2 (germline): MNHEY, SVGAGI. V gave up 5 bases and J gave up 2 bases; unmatched junction bases: 6.

The genes are TRBV3-1 (or the pseudogene TRBV3-2) and TRBJ2-3; TRBD2 agrees at 7 bases. The trim removed 1 base at V and 2 bases at J, leaving 3 bases unmatched. The CDR3 extends over 15 amino acids. Germline CDR1 LGHDT, CDR2 YNNKEL (reference sequence). The CDR3, as DNA: TGTGCCAGCAGCCAAGGCGGGGGAAACACAGATACGCAGTATTTT. Its protein is CASSQGGGNTDTQYF.

This sequence joins TRBV3-1 (or the pseudogene TRBV3-2) and TRBJ2-1; 9 bases line up with TRBD2. Per the germline V gene, CDR1 is LGHDT and CDR2 is YNNKEL (reference sequence). The CDR3 extends over 14 amino acids. V was pared by 2 bases and J by 5 bases, with 1 base of the junction left unmatched. The CDR3 DNA sequence: TGTGCCAGCAGCCAAAGACTAGCGGACAATGAGCAGTTCTTC. Its translation is CASSQRLADNEQFF.

This clone was seen once. The chain recombines TRBV6-2 or TRBV6-3 with TRBJ1-5; 7 bases align to TRBD1. This CDR3 region has 16 residues. Germline CDR1 MNHEY, CDR2 SVGEGT. The ends lost 6 bases at V and 4 bases at J; junction bases unmatched: 12. CDR3 nucleotide sequence: TGTGCCAGCAGCCTGGGTACAGGGGTAGCGAATCAGCCCCAGCATTTT. Encoded protein: CASSLGTGVANQPQHF.

The chain recombines TRBV19 with TRBJ1-4; TRBD1 agrees at 9 bases. The CDR3 runs to 13 residues. V gave up 5 bases and J gave up 8 bases; unmatched junction bases: 3. The germline gives CDR1 LNHDA, CDR2 SQIVND (reference sequence). As DNA, the CDR3 is TGTGCCAGTAGTTTCGGACAGGGGGAAAAACTGTTTTTT. Amino acids: CASSFGQGEKLFF. Combining the CDR3 with reference TRBV19 and TRBJ1-4 gives the whole variable domain DGGITQSPKYLFRKEGQNVTLSCEQNLNHDAMYWYRQDPGQGLRLIYYSQIVNDFQKGDIAEGYSVSREKKESFPLTVTSAQKNPTAFYLCASSFGQGEKLFFGSGTQLSVL.

V is TRBV30 and J is TRBJ1-5; D may be TRBD1 (6 bases). The CDR3 totals 16 residues. V was clipped by 3 bases and J by 3 bases, with 18 bases between them. Germline V lookup: CDR1 GTSNPN, CDR2 SVGIG (reference sequence). CDR3 sequence (DNA): TGTGCCTGGAGACAGGGCCGGTACCCGGACAATCAGCCCCAGCATTTT. Translated: CAWRQGRYPDNQPQHF. Looking up the rest from reference TRBV30 and TRBJ1-5 gives the full variable domain: SQTIHQWPATLVQPVGSPLSLECTVEGTSNPNLYWYRQAAGRGLQLLFYSVGIGQISSEVPQNLSASRPQDRQFILSSKKLLLSDSGFYLCAWRQGRYPDNQPQHFGDGTRLSIL.

This rearrangement joins TRBV6-5 to TRBJ2-3; TRBD2 agrees at 13 bases. J lost 4 bases, V lost 10 bases, and 8 bases had no gene match. The CDR3 is made up of 15 amino acids. CDR1 MNHEY and CDR2 SVGAGI come from the germline V gene. The DNA of the CDR3 is TGTGCCATCAGGCGACTAGCGGGAGGACCAGATACGCAGTATTTT. It yields the protein CAIRRLAGGPDTQYF.